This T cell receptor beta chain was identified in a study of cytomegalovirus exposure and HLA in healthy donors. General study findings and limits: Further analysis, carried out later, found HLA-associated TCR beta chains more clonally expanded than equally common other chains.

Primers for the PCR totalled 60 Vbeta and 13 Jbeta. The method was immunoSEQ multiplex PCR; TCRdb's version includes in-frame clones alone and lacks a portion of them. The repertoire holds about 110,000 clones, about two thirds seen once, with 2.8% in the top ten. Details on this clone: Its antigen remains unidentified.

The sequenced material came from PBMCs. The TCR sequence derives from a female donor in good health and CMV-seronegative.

Here the CDR3 reads CASSYELGREAFF. The CDR3 DNA reads TGTGCCAGCAGTTACGAGTTGGGGCGGGAAGCTTTCTTT. The chain links TRBV6-5 to TRBJ1-1, with D possibly matching TRBD1 (5 bases). Germline lookup yields CDR1 MNHEY and CDR2 SVGAGI. The CDR3 consists of 13 residues. V lost 2 bases, J lost 8 bases, and 12 bases lay in between.